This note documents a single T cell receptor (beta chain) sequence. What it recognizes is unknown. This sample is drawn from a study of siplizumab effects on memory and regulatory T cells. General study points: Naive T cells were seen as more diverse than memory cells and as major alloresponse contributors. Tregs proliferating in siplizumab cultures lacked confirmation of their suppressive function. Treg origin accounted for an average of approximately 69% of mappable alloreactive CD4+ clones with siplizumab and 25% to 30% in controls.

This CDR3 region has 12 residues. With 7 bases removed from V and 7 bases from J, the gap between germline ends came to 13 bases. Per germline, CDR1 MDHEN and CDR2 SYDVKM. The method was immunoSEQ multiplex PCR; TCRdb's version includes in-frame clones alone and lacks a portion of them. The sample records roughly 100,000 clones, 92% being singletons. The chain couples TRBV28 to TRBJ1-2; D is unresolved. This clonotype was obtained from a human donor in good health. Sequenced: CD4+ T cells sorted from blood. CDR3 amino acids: CASIDVPGGYTF. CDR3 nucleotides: TGTGCCAGCATAGATGTCCCGGGTGGCTACACCTTC.